In its sample, the clone carrying this T cell receptor beta chain was seen a few times. Its antigen is not identified. It was one heparinised blood draw, averaging about 116 mL, that each donor gave. Without exception, sorted populations had purity beyond 95%. J was trimmed by 3 bases and V by 4 bases; bases with no gene match: 5. The CDR3 consists of 15 residues. The V gene's germline CDR1 is SGHRS and CDR2 YFSETQ. These data come from a study of beta chain features in type 1 diabetes. Overall study results and limits: Among patients with Type 1 diabetes, TCRB CDR3s were moderately but significantly shorter in every one of the four CD4+ subsets. Any HLA effect on TCRB rearrangement was left unresolved by small sub-analyses.

TCRB transcripts that were expressed got sequenced, as all of the isolated RNA had been reverse transcribed. About 3.4 million reads per sample on average were obtained from naive, central memory and regulatory T cell samples. Data came from immunoSEQ multiplex PCR; TCRdb stores just in-frame clones and leaves some out. The sample carries around 70,000 clones, more than 45% recorded once. This TCR derives from a man under 40 with type 1 diabetes. Sequenced: central memory CD4+ T cells from blood. The V gene is TRBV5-1, the J gene TRBJ1-4; 8 positions agree with TRBD1. The CDR3: CASSPQGAPNEKLFF. The DNA of the CDR3 is TGCGCCAGCAGCCCTCAGGGGGCTCCTAATGAAAAACTGTTTTTT.